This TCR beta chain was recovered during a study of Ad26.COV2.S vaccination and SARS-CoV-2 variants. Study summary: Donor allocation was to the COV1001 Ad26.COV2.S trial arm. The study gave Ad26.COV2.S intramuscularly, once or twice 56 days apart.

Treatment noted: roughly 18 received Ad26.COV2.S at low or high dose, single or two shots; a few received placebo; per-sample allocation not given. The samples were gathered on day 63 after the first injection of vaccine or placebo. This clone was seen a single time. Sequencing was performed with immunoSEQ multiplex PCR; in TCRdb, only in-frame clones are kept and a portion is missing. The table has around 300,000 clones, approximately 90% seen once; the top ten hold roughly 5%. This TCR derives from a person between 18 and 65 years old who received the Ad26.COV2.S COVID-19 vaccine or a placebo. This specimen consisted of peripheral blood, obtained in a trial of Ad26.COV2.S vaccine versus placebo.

CDR3: CASSSTSGRATGELFF. CDR3 bases: TGTGCCAGCAGCTCTACTAGCGGGAGGGCCACCGGGGAGCTGTTTTTT. The chain employs TRBV5-5 and TRBJ2-2; 13 bases agree with TRBD2. The CDR3 runs to 16 residues. Germline loops: CDR1 SGHKS, CDR2 YYEKEE (reference sequence). V shed 3 bases, J shed 4 bases, and the junction held 3 bases outside the gene matches.